A selection of T cell receptor beta chains follows, all from one sample in a study of Ad26.COV2.S vaccination and SARS-CoV-2 variants. Produced via immunoSEQ multiplex PCR; TCRdb's table is partial and in-frame only. Of more than 300,000 clones listed, 70% to 90% were seen once; the top ten hold approximately 1.9%. The starting material was peripheral blood, obtained in a trial of Ad26.COV2.S vaccine versus placebo. Receptors were obtained from a person between 18 and 65 years old who received the Ad26.COV2.S COVID-19 vaccine or a placebo. The CDR3 runs from the conserved cysteine through the conserved F or W. A D gene is named only where the DNA matches it firmly. Clone size is not always given. Where it is, it says once, few, many or a class for expanded clones.

D,size,V,J,CDR3,DNA
TRBD1,once,TRBV12-3/TRBV12-4,TRBJ1-2,CASSWTGLYGYTF,TGTGCCAGCAGTTGGACAGGACTCTATGGCTACACCTTC
-,-,TRBV2,TRBJ1-2,CASSGPSGGYTF,TGTGCCAGCAGTGGACCTTCTGGTGGCTACACCTTC
-,-,TRBV7-9,TRBJ2-7,CASTLTRDAQYF,TGTGCCAGCACCCTTACGAGGGACGCGCAGTACTTC
-,-,TRBV7-2,TRBJ2-7,CASSLFQGNEQYF,TGTGCCAGCAGTCTGTTCCAGGGAAACGAGCAGTACTTC
-,-,TRBV13,TRBJ1-6,CASPGGPVNSPLHF,TGTGCCAGCCCAGGTGGTCCGGTCAATTCACCCCTCCACTTT
-,-,TRBV5-1,TRBJ1-5,CASSLDSQGNQPQHF,TGCGCCAGCAGCTTGGATTCACAGGGTAATCAGCCCCAGCATTTT
-,-,TRBV5-5,TRBJ2-7,CASSLLVIYEQYF,TGTGCCAGCAGCTTGTTGGTAATCTACGAGCAGTACTTC
TRBD1,-,TRBV6-5,TRBJ1-2,CASALTSGGNYGYTF,TGTGCCAGCGCACTCACCTCAGGGGGCAACTATGGCTACACCTTC
-,few,TRBV4-1,TRBJ1-1,CASSQGANTEAFF,TGCGCCAGCAGCCAAGGCGCGAACACTGAAGCTTTCTTT
TRBD2,medium-sized,TRBV9,TRBJ2-5,CASSSYGTSEISQETQYF,TGTGCCAGCAGCTCCTACGGGACTAGCGAAATCTCCCAAGAGACCCAGTACTTC
-,few,TRBV20-1,TRBJ1-2,CSARGYYGYTF,TGCAGTGCTAGGGGCTACTATGGCTACACCTTC
-,-,TRBV6-6,TRBJ1-2,CASSSTVSTNYGYTF,TGTGCCAGCAGTTCGACAGTCTCCACTAACTATGGCTACACCTTC
-,-,TRBV27,TRBJ2-6,CASSEKRGPGANVLTF,TGTGCCAGCAGCGAAAAAAGGGGACCTGGGGCCAACGTCCTGACTTTC
TRBD1,-,TRBV5-6,TRBJ1-1,CASSVTGMNTEAFF,TGTGCCAGCAGCGTGACAGGGATGAACACTGAAGCTTTCTTT
-,-,TRBV6-5,TRBJ1-1,CASSITRVNTEAFF,TGTGCCAGCAGTATTACTAGGGTGAACACTGAAGCTTTCTTT
-,-,TRBV10-3,TRBJ1-2,CAISARQLSYGYTF,TGTGCCATCAGTGCTCGGCAGCTATCCTATGGCTACACCTTC
TRBD2,few,TRBV4-3,TRBJ2-1,CASSGRGYNEQFF,TGCGCCAGTTCTGGGCGGGGGTACAATGAGCAGTTCTTC
-,-,TRBV5-1,TRBJ2-7,CASSLAGQTTYEQYF,TGCGCCAGCAGCTTGGCTGGACAGACCACCTACGAGCAGTACTTC
-,-,TRBV5-1,TRBJ2-7,CASSLFVTGGAYEQYF,TGCGCCAGCAGCTTGTTCGTGACAGGTGGGGCCTACGAGCAGTACTTC
TRBD2,-,TRBV19,TRBJ2-3,CASSMTSGGSRTDTQYF,TGTGCCAGTAGTATGACTAGCGGGGGGAGCCGCACAGATACGCAGTATTTT
-,-,TRBV4-1,TRBJ1-5,CASSKAIGGDGNQPQHF,TGCGCCAGCAGTAAGGCCATAGGGGGTGATGGCAATCAGCCCCAGCATTTT
TRBD1,-,TRBV13,TRBJ1-6,CASSSPDGTGASPLHF,TGTGCCAGCAGCTCCCCGGACGGGACAGGCGCCTCACCCCTCCACTTT
-,-,TRBV5-8,TRBJ1-3,CASSLYPGSGNTIYF,TGTGCCAGCAGCTTGTATCCGGGTAGTGGAAACACCATATATTTT
-,-,TRBV7-2,TRBJ2-1,CASSFARGARGAEQFF,TGTGCCAGCAGCTTCGCCAGAGGGGCGAGGGGGGCTGAGCAGTTCTTC
-,-,TRBV9,TRBJ1-4,CASSVGLQLSNEKLFF,TGTGCCAGCAGCGTAGGACTTCAACTGAGTAATGAAAAACTGTTTTTT
TRBD1,-,TRBV7-2,TRBJ2-1,CASSFLGQGYNEQFF,TGTGCCAGCAGCTTCTTGGGACAGGGATACAATGAGCAGTTCTTC